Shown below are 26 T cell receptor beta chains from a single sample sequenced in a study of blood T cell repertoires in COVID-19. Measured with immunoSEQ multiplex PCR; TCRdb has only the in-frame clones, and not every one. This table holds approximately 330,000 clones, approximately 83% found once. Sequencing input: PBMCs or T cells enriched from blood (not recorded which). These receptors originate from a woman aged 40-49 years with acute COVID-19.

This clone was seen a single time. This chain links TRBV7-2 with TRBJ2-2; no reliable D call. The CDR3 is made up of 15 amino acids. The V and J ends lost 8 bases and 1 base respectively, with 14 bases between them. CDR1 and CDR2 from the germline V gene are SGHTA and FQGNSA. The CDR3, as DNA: TGTGCCAGCGTACCTCCCGGAGAGAACACCGGGGAGCTGTTTTTT. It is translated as CASVPPGENTGELFF.

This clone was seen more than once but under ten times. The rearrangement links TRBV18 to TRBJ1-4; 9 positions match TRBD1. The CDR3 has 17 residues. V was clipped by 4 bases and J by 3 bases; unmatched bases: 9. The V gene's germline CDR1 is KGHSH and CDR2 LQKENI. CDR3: CASSRTSRDRANEKLFF. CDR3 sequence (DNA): TGTGCCAGCTCACGAACCAGCCGGGACAGGGCTAATGAAAAACTGTTTTTT.

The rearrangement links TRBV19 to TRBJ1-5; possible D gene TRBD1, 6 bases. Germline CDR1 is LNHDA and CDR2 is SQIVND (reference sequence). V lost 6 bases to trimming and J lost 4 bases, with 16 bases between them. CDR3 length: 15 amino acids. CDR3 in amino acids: CASRDSGTQNQPQHF. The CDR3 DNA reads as TGTGCCAGTAGGGACTCCGGGACACAGAATCAGCCCCAGCATTTT.

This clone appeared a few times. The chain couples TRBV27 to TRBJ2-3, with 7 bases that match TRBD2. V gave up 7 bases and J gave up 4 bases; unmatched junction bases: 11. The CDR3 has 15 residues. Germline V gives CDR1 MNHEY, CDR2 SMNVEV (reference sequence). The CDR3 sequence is CASTQRGREADTQYF. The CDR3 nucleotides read TGTGCCAGCACCCAGCGCGGGAGAGAGGCAGATACGCAGTATTTT.

The CDR3 DNA is TGTGCCAGCAGTTTCGGTCGGGATCAGCCCCAGCATTTT. It yields the protein CASSFGRDQPQHF. The chain has TRBV28 and TRBJ1-5; D is undetermined. With 3 bases removed from V and 5 bases from J, the gap between germline ends came to 8 bases. The CDR3 covers 13 residues. Germline V CDR1 and CDR2: MDHEN, SYDVKM.

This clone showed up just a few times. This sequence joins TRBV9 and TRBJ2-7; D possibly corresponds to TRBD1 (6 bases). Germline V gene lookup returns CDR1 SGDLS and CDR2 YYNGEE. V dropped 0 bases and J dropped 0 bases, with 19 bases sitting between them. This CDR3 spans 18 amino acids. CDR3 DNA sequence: TGTGCCAGCAGCGTAGGTTTTTCGAAGGGACAACTCTCCTACGAGCAGTACTTC. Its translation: CASSVGFSKGQLSYEQYF.

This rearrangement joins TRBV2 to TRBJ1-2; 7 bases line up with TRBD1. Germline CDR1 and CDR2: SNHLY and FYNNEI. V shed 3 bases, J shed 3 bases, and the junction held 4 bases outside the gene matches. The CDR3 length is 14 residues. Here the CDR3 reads CASSERQGYYGYTF. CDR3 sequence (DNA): TGTGCCAGCAGTGAGAGACAGGGATACTATGGCTACACCTTC.

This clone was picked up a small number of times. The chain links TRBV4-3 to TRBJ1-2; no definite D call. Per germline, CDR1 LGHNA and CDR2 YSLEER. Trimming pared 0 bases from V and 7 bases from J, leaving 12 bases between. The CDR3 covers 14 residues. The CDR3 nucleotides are TGCGCCAGCAGCCAAGAAACAGTTCCAGTTGGCTACACCTTC. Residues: CASSQETVPVGYTF.

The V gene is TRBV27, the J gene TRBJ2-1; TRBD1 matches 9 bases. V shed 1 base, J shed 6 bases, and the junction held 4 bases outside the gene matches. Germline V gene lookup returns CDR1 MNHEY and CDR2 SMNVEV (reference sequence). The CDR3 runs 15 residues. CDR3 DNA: TGTGCCAGCAGTTTATTGGGACAGGGTACCAATGAGCAGTTCTTC. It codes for CASSLLGQGTNEQFF.

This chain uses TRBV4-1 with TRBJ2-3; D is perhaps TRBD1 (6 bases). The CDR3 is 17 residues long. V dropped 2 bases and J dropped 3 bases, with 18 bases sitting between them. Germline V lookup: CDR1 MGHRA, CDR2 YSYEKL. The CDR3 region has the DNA TGCGCCAGCAGCCAACTATACAGGGAACCCTCGACAGATACGCAGTATTTT. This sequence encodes CASSQLYREPSTDTQYF.

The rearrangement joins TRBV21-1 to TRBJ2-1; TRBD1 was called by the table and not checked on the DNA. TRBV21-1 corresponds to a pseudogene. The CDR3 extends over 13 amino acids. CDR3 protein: CASTTDSYNEQFF. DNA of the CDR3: TGTGCCAGCACCACGGACAGCTACAATGAGCAGTTCTTC.

The CDR3 DNA sequence: TGTGCCACCGCGACAGGGGGTTTTGGCGAGCAGTACTTC. It codes for CATATGGFGEQYF. This chain uses TRBV15 with TRBJ2-7; 9 bases map to TRBD1. The CDR3 sequence is 13 residues long. Germline V gives CDR1 LNHNV, CDR2 YYDKDF (reference sequence). V was pared by 8 bases and J by 6 bases, with 8 bases of the junction left unmatched. The variable domain in full, completed from reference TRBV15 and TRBJ2-7, reads DAMVIQNPRYQVTQFGKPVTLSCSQTLNHNVMYWYQQKSSQAPKLLFHYYDKDFNNEADTPDNFQSRRPNTSFCFLDIRSPGLGDTAMYLCATATGGFGEQYFGPGTRLTVT.

This CDR3 is CASSLSVRGYNSPLHF. The CDR3 DNA follows: TGTGCCAGCAGTTTATCGGTCAGGGGGTATAATTCACCCCTCCACTTT. The chain couples TRBV27 to TRBJ1-6; 7 bases line up with TRBD1. The CDR3 runs 16 residues. Germline assignment: CDR1 MNHEY and CDR2 SMNVEV (reference sequence). V was pared by 0 bases and J by 4 bases, with 3 bases of the junction left unmatched.

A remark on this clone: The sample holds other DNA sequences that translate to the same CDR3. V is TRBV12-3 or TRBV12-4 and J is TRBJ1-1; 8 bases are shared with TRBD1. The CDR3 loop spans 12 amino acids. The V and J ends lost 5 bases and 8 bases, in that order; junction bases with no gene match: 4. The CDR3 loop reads CASSPDRGEAFF. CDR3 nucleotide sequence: TGTGCCAGCAGTCCCGACAGGGGCGAAGCTTTCTTT.

CDR3: CASSQDETAGLGYGYTF. The CDR3 DNA is TGTGCCAGCAGCCAAGATGAAACCGCAGGTCTGGGCTATGGCTACACCTTC. The chain has TRBV4-2 and TRBJ1-2; D remains ambiguous. This CDR3 spans 17 amino acids. Trimming cost V 0 bases and J 4 bases, with 18 bases left between them. The germline gives CDR1 LGHNA, CDR2 YNFKEQ.

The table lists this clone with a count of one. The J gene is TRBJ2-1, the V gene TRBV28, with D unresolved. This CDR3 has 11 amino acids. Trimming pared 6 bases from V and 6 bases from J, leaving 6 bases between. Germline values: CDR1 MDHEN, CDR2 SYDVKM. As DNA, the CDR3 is TGTGCCAGCAGCCCCCTCAATGAGCAGTTCTTC. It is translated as CASSPLNEQFF. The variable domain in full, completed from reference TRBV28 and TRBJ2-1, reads DVKVTQSSRYLVKRTGEKVFLECVQDMDHENMFWYRQDPGLGLRLIYFSYDVKMKEKGDIPEGYSVSREKKERFSLILESASTNQTSMYLCASSPLNEQFFGPGTRLTVL.

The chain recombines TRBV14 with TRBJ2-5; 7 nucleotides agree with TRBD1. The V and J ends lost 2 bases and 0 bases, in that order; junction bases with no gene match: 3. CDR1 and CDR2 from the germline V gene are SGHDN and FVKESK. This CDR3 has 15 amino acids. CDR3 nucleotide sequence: TGTGCCAGCAGCCAACAGGGACAGAACCAAGAGACCCAGTACTTC. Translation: CASSQQGQNQETQYF.

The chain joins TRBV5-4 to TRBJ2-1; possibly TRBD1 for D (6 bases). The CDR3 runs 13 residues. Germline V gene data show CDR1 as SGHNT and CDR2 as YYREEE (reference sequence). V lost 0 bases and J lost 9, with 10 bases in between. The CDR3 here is CASSLGQGSEQFF. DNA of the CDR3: TGTGCCAGCAGCTTGGGGCAGGGGTCTGAGCAGTTCTTC.

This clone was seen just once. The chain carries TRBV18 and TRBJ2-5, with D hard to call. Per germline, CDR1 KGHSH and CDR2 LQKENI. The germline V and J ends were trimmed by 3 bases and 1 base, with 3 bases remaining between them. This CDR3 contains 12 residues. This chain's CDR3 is CASSPVQETQYF. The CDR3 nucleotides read TGTGCCAGCTCACCCGTCCAAGAGACCCAGTACTTC.

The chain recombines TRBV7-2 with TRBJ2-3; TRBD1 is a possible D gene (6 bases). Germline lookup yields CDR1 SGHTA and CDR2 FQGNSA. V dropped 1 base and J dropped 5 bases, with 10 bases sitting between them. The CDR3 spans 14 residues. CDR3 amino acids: CASSLVGAGDTQYF. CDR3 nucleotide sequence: TGTGCCAGCAGCTTAGTGGGGGCAGGAGATACGCAGTATTTT.

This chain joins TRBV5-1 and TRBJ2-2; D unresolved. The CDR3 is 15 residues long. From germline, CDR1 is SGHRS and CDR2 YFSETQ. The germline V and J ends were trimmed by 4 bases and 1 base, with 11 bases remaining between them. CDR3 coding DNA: TGCGCCAGCAGCAGAGACGAGGTGAACACCGGGGAGCTGTTTTTT. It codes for CASSRDEVNTGELFF.

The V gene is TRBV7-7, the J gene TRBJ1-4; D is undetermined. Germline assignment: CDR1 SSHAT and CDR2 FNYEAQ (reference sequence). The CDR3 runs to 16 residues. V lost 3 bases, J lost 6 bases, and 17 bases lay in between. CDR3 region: CASSFHFPKTDEKLFF. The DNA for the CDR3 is TGTGCCAGCAGCTTCCACTTCCCTAAAACGGATGAAAAACTGTTTTTT.

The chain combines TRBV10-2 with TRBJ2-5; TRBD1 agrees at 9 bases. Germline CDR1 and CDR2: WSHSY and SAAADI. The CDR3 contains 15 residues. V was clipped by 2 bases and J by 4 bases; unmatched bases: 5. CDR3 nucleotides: TGCGCCAGCAGTGAGGGGGACAGGGTAGGAGAGACCCAGTACTTC. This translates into CASSEGDRVGETQYF.

The CDR3 sequence is CATSAKGQGLAYGYTF. CDR3 in DNA: TGTGCCACCAGCGCCAAAGGACAGGGACTGGCCTATGGCTACACCTTC. The chain links TRBV15 to TRBJ1-2, with 8 positions matching TRBD1. Germline V lookup: CDR1 LNHNV, CDR2 YYDKDF (reference sequence). This CDR3 comprises 16 residues. V trimming: 5 bases; J trimming: 4 bases; junction bases outside the gene matches: 12.

The DNA for the CDR3 is TGTGCCAGCAGTTACCCGGAAGGGACAGTCGGCTACACCTTC. Translated, it gives CASSYPEGTVGYTF. The chain carries TRBV6-5 and TRBJ1-2, with TRBD1 identical over 7 bases. The CDR3 runs to 14 residues. Germline V gene sequence: CDR1 MNHEY, CDR2 SVGAGI. Losses at the gene ends were 2 bases for V and 8 bases for J; bases not matched to a gene: 8.

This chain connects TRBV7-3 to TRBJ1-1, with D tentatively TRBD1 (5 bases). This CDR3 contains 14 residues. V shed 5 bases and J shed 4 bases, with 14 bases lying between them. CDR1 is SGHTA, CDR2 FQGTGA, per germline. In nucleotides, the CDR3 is TGTGCCAGCAGCGCAACCAAAAGGGGCACTGAAGCTTTCTTT. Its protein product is CASSATKRGTEAFF.